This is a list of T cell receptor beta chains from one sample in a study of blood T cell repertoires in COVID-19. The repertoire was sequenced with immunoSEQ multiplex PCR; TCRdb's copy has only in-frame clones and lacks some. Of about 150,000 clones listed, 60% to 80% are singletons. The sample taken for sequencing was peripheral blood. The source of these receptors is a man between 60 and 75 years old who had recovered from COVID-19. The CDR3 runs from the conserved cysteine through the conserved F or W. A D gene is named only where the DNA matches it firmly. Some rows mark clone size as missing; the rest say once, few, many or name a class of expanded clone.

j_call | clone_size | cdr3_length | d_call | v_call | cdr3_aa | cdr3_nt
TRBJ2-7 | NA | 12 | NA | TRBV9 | CASSHPRAEQYF | TGTGCCAGCAGCCACCCCAGGGCTGAGCAGTACTTC
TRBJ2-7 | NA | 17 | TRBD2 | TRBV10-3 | CAISESWTSGGAGEQYF | TGTGCCATCAGTGAGTCCTGGACTAGCGGGGGGGCCGGCGAGCAGTACTTC
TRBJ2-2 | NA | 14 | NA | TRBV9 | CASSPDLNTGELFF | TGTGCCAGCAGTCCTGACTTGAACACCGGGGAGCTGTTTTTT
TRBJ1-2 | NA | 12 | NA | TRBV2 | CASSPAVDGYTF | TGTGCCAGCAGTCCAGCGGTGGATGGCTACACCTTC
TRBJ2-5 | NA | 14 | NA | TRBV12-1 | CASSSRDRKETQYF | TGTGCCAGCAGCTCACGGGACAGAAAAGAGACCCAGTACTTC
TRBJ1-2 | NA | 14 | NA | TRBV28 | CASSSGRLGDGYTF | TGTGCCAGCAGTTCCGGACGGTTAGGGGATGGCTACACCTTC
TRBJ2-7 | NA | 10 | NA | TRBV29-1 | CSAWGPEQYF | TGCAGCGCCTGGGGCCCCGAGCAGTACTTC
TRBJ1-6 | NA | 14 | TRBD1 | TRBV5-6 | CASSPLGQNSPLHF | TGTGCCAGCAGCCCCCTGGGACAGAATTCACCCCTCCACTTT
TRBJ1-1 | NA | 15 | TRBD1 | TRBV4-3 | CASSPLDRGETEAFF | TGCGCCAGCAGCCCCCTCGACAGGGGCGAGACTGAAGCTTTCTTT
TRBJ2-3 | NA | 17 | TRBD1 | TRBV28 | CASSYTVGTAITDTQYF | TGTGCCAGCAGCTATACCGTCGGGACAGCCATCACAGATACGCAGTATTTT
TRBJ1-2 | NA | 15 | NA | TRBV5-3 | CARSLVGGPRYGYTF | TGTGCCAGAAGCTTGGTTGGCGGGCCTCGCTATGGCTACACCTTC
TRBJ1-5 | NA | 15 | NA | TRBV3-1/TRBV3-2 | CASSPAGNSNQPQHF | TGTGCCAGCAGTCCAGCAGGGAATAGCAATCAGCCCCAGCATTTT
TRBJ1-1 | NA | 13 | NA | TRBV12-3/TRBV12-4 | CASSSSVNTEAFF | TGTGCCAGCAGTTCCAGTGTGAACACTGAAGCTTTCTTT
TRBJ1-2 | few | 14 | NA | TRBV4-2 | CASSQVQINYGYTF | TGTGCCAGCAGCCAAGTGCAGATTAACTATGGCTACACCTTC
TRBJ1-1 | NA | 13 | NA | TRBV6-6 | CASSFHRNTEAFF | TGTGCCAGCAGTTTCCACAGGAACACTGAAGCTTTCTTT
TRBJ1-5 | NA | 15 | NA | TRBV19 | CASNPQGSSNQPQHF | TGTGCCAGTAATCCTCAGGGGTCGAGCAATCAGCCCCAGCATTTT
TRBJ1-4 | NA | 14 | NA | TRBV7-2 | CASSLGATNEKLFF | TGTGCCAGCAGCTTAGGAGCAACTAATGAAAAACTGTTTTTT
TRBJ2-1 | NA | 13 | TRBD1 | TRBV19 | CASSMKQGDEQFF | TGTGCCAGTAGTATGAAACAGGGGGATGAGCAGTTCTTC
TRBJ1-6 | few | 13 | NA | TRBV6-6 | CASRTDYNSPLHF | TGTGCCAGCAGGACAGACTATAATTCACCCCTCCACTTT
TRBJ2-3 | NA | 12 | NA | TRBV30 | CAWSESVDTQYF | TGTGCCTGGAGTGAGAGCGTCGATACGCAGTATTTT
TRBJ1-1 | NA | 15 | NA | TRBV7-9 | CALEGLTSGNTEAFF | TGTGCCCTAGAGGGTTTAACCTCGGGGAACACTGAAGCTTTCTTT
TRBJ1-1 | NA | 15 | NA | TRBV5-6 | CASSLVGGTNAEAFF | TGTGCCAGCAGCTTGGTCGGCGGAACCAACGCAGAAGCTTTCTTT
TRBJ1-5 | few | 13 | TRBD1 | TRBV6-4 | CASSDQGGQPQHF | TGTGCCAGCAGTGACCAGGGGGGACAGCCCCAGCATTTT
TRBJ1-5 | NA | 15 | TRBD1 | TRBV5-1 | CASSPGTGSNQPQHF | TGCGCCAGCAGTCCCGGGACAGGGAGCAATCAGCCCCAGCATTTT
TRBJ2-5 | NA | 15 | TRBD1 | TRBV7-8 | CASSLGQGWRETQYF | TGTGCCAGCAGCTTAGGACAGGGTTGGCGAGAGACCCAGTACTTC
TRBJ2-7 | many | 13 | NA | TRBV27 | CASSGYSSYEQYF | TGTGCCAGCAGTGGCTACAGCTCCTACGAGCAGTACTTC
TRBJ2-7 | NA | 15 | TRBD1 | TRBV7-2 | CASSSRGWQTYEQYF | TGTGCCAGCAGCTCCAGGGGGTGGCAAACCTACGAGCAGTACTTC
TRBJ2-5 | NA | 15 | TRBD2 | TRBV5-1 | CASRAGTRSLETQYF | TGCGCCAGCAGAGCCGGGACTAGATCCCTAGAGACCCAGTACTTC
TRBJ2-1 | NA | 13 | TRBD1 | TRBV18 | CASSRTGNGEQFF | TGTGCCAGCTCACGGACAGGAAACGGGGAGCAGTTCTTC
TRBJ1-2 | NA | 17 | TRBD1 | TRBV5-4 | CASSSGQGAGIFYGYTF | TGTGCCAGCAGCTCTGGACAGGGGGCGGGGATATTCTATGGCTACACCTTC
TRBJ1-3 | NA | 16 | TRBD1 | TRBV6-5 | CASSYSRQGVGNTIYF | TGTGCCAGCAGTTACTCCCGACAGGGGGTCGGAAACACCATATATTTT
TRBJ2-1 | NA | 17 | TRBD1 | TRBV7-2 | CASSQPSGQGSYNEQFF | TGTGCCAGCAGCCAGCCATCGGGACAGGGTTCCTACAATGAGCAGTTCTTC
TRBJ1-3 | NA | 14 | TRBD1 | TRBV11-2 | CASSPGGTGNTIYF | TGTGCCAGCAGCCCAGGGGGGACCGGAAACACCATATATTTT
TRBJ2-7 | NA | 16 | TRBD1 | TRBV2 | CASSEALGDSSYEQYF | TGTGCCAGCAGTGAAGCGCTAGGGGACAGTTCCTACGAGCAGTACTTC
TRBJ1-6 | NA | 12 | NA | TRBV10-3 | CATGPTGSPLHF | TGTGCCACCGGCCCAACGGGTTCACCCCTCCACTTT
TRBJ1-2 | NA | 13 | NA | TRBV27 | CASSLNVGRGYTF | TGTGCCAGCAGTTTAAACGTGGGGCGCGGCTACACCTTC
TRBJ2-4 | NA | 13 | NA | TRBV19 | CASSGGAKNIQYF | TGTGCCAGTAGCGGCGGAGCCAAAAACATTCAGTACTTC
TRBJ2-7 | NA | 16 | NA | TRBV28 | CATTVLGRGRAYEQYF | TGTGCCACTACGGTCCTGGGCCGGGGTCGCGCCTACGAGCAGTACTTC
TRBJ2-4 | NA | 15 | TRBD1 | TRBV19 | CASSLTGGGGNIQYF | TGTGCCAGTAGCCTTACAGGGGGAGGTGGAAACATTCAGTACTTC
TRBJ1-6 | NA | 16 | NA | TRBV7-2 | CASSPRGGAANSPLHF | TGTGCCAGCAGCCCCCGAGGGGGGGCAGCGAATTCACCCCTCCACTTT
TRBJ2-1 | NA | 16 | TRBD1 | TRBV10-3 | CAISDPAGTEGNEQFF | TGTGCCATCAGTGACCCGGCCGGGACAGAGGGCAATGAGCAGTTCTTC
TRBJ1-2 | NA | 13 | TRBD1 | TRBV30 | CALTGTEWSGYTF | TGTGCCTTAACCGGGACAGAATGGAGTGGCTACACCTTC
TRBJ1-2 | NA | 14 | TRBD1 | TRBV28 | CASSLGTDNYGYTF | TGTGCCAGCAGTCTTGGGACAGATAACTATGGCTACACCTTC
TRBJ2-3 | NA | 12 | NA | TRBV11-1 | CASSSAGDTQYF | TGTGCCAGCAGCTCCGCGGGGGATACGCAGTATTTT
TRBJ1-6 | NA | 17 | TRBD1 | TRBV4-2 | CASSQEGQGADNSPLHF | TGTGCCAGCAGCCAAGAGGGACAGGGGGCGGACAATTCACCCCTCCACTTT
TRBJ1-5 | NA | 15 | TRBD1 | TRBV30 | CAWSPGGNSNQPQHF | TGTGCCTGGAGTCCAGGGGGGAATAGCAATCAGCCCCAGCATTTT
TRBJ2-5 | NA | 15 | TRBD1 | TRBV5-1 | CASSTGQGVQETQYF | TGCGCCAGCAGCACGGGACAGGGGGTGCAAGAGACCCAGTACTTC
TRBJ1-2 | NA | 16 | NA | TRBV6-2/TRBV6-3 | CASSYSGGQGSYGYTF | TGTGCCAGCAGTTACTCGGGAGGCCAGGGAAGCTATGGCTACACCTTC
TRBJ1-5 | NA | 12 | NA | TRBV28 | CASRAVNQPQHF | TGTGCCAGCAGGGCAGTCAATCAGCCCCAGCATTTT
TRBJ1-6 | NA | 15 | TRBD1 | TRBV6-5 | CASSTQGKEDSPLHF | TGTGCCAGCAGTACACAGGGGAAGGAGGATTCACCCCTCCACTTT
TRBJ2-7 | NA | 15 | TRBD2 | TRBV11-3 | CASSLGAGEYYEQYF | TGTGCCAGCAGCTTAGGCGCGGGAGAATACTACGAGCAGTACTTC
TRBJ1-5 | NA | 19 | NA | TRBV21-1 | CASSKEGTGGPDRNQPQHF | TGTGCCAGCAGCAAAGAGGGGACAGGGGGTCCTGATCGCAATCAGCCCCAGCATTTT
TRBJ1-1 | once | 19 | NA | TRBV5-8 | CASSKIPPGSRGMNTEAFF | TGTGCCAGCAGCAAAATCCCTCCTGGGTCCAGAGGAATGAACACTGAAGCTTTCTTT
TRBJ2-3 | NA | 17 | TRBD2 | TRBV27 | CASSLGVAGGPTDTQYF | TGTGCCAGCAGTTTAGGGGTAGCGGGAGGGCCGACAGATACGCAGTATTTT
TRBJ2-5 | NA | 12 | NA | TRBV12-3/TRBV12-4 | CASREEGETQYF | TGTGCCAGCAGAGAGGAGGGAGAGACCCAGTACTTC